Sequencing of this TCR beta chain was carried out in a study of response to subunit inactivated influenza vaccine. Study conclusions and caveats: The study's authors posited that every seasonal influenza vaccination enlists few new T cells.

This clonotype was observed at least ten times. Its matching antigen is unknown. TCRdb reanalysed the RT-PCR reads using MiXCR and keeps one entry per CDR3 protein. The sample yields hundreds of thousands of distinct CDR3 sequences, 6.5% to 8% seen once. Trimming pared 3 bases from V and 5 bases from J, leaving 13 bases between. Germline V CDR1 and CDR2: GTSNPN, SVGIG (reference sequence). The CDR3 is 14 residues long. V is TRBV30 and J is TRBJ2-2; perhaps TRBD2 as D (5 bases). Sequencing was performed on PBMCs from blood, taken about 24 months after vaccination. This sequence was found in a man aged 50 to 69 who received an inactivated influenza vaccine. This CDR3 reads CAWRRGQATGELFF. Here the CDR3 DNA reads TGTGCCTGGAGACGAGGGCAGGCTACCGGGGAGCTGTTTTTT.